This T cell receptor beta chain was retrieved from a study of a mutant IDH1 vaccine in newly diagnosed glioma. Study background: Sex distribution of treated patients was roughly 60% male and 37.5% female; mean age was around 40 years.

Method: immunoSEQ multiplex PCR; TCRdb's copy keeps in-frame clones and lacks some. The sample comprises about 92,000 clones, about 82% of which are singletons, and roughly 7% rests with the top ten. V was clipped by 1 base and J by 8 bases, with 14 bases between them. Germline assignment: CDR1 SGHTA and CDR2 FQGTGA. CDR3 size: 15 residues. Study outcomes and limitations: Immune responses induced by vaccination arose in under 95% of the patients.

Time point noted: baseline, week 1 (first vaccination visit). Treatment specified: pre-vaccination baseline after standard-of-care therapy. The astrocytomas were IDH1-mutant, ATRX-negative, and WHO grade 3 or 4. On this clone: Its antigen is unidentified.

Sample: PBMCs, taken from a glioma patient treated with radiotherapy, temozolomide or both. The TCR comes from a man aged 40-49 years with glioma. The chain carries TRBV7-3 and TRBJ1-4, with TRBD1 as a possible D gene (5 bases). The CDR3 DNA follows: TGTGCCAGCAGCTTAAGGGCAGGGCCATCGGAAAAACTGTTTTTT. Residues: CASSLRAGPSEKLFF.